This T cell receptor (beta chain) was captured by sequencing in a study of CD8+CD57+ T cells in acquired aplastic anemia. Study in general: Sorted CD4+ and CD8+ cells gave an average of roughly 3.5 ug of DNA. Where healthy donors were concerned, CD4+ cells averaged about 10 million reads. Whole-study findings and limits: A significant difference in CD8+ Simpson's diversity between patients and controls was not found.

About this clonotype itself: Its antigen is not known.

Both TCR beta VDJ combination and CDR3 sequence profiling were carried out. Genomic DNA was the template for this profiling. A single record per CDR3 protein comes from TCRdb applying MiXCR to the reads. The sample contains about 210,000 distinct CDR3 sequences, approximately 60% of which appear only once. The clonotype originates from a human donor in good health. The sequenced material came from sorted CD4+, CD8+, or CD8+CD57+ T cells (not recorded which) from PBMCs.

In DNA form, the CDR3 reads TGTGCCAGCAGCCCCCCCGGGGGTTCCCATAGCACAGATACGCAGTATTTT. It codes for CASSPPGGSHSTDTQYF. This chain joins TRBV7-2 and TRBJ2-3; D possibly corresponds to TRBD2 (6 bases). CDR1 SGHTA and CDR2 FQGNSA come from the germline V gene. The CDR3 contains 17 residues. Trimming left V 5 bases short and J 0 bases short, with 18 bases between.